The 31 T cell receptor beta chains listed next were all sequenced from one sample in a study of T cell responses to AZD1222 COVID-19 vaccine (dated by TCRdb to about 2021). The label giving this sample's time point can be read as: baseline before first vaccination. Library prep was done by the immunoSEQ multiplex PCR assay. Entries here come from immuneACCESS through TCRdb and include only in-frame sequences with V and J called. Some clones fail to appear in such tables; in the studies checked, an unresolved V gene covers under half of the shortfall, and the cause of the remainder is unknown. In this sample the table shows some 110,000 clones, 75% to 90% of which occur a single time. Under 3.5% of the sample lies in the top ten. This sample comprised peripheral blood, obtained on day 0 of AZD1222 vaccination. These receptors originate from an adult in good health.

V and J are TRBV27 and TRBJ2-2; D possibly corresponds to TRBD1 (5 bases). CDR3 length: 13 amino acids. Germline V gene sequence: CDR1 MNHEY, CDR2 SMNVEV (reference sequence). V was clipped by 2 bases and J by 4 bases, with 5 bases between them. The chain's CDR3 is CASSLRGTGELFF. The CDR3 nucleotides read TGTGCCAGCAGTTTAAGGGGCACCGGGGAGCTGTTTTTT.

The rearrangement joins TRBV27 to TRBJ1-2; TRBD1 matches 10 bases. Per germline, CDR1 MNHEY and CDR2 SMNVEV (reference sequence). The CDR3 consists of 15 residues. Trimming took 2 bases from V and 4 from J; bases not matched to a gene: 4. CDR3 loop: CASSLGTGVTYGYTF. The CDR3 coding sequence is TGTGCCAGCAGTTTAGGGACAGGGGTGACCTATGGCTACACCTTC.

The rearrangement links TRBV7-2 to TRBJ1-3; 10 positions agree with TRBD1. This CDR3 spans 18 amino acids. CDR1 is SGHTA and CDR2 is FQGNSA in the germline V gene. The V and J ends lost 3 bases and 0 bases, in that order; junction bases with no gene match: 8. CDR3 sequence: CASSFYPTGGPSGNTIYF. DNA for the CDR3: TGTGCCAGCAGCTTTTACCCGACAGGGGGCCCCTCTGGAAACACCATATATTTT.

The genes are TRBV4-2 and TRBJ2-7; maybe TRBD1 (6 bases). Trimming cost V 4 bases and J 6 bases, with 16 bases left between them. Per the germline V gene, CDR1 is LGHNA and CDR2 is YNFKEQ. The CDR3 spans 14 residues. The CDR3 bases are TGTGCCAGCAGCCTACCGGGACAATGGGCCGAGCAGTACTTC. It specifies CASSLPGQWAEQYF.

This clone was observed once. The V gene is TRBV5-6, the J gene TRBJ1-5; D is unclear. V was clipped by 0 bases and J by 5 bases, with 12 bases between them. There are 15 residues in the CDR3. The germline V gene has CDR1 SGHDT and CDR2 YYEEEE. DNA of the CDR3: TGTGCCAGCAGCTTGGCCTGGCAGCCTGATCAGCCCCAGCATTTT. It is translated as CASSLAWQPDQPQHF.

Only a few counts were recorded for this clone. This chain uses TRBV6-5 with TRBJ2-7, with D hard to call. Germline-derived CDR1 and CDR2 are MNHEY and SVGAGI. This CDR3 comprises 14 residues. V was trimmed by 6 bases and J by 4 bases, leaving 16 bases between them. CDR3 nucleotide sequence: TGTGCCAGCAGACCTTCTTGGATCGCATACGAGCAGTACTTC. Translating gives CASRPSWIAYEQYF.

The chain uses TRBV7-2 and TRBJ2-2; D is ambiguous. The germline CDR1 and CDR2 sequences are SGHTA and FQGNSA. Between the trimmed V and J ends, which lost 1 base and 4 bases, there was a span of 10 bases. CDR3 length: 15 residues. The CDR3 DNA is TGTGCCAGCAGCTTAGAGCCAAGTGGCACCGGGGAGCTGTTTTTT. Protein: CASSLEPSGTGELFF.

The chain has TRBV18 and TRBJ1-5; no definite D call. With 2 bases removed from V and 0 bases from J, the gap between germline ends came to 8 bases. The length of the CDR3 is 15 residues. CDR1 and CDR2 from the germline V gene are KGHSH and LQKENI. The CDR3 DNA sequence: TGTGCCAGCTCACCATTGGACTCTAGCAATCAGCCCCAGCATTTT. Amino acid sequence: CASSPLDSSNQPQHF.

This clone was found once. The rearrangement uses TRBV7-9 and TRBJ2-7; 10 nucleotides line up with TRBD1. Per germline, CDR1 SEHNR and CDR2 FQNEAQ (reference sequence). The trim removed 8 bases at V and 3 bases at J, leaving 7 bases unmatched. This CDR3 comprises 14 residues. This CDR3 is CASAGTGDIYEQYF. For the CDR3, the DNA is TGTGCCAGCGCTGGGACAGGGGACATCTACGAGCAGTACTTC.

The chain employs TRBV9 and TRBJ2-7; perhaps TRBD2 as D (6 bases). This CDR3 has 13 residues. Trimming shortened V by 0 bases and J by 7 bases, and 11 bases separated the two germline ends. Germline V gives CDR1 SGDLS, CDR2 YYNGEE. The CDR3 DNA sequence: TGTGCCAGCAGCGTAGATGCCGGGAGTGAGCAGTACTTC. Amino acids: CASSVDAGSEQYF.

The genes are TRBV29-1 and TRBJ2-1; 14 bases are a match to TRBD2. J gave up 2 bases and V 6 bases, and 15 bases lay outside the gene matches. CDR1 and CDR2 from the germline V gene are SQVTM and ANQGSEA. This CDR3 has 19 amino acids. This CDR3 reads CSVRTPGLAGELTYNEQFF. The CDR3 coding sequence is TGCAGCGTCCGAACCCCGGGACTAGCGGGGGAACTAACCTACAATGAGCAGTTCTTC.

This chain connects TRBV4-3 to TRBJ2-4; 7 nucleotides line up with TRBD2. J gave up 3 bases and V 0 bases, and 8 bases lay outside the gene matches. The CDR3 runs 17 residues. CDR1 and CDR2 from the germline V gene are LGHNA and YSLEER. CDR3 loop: CASSQDWRPGGKNIQYF. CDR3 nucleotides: TGCGCCAGCAGCCAAGATTGGAGGCCGGGGGGCAAAAACATTCAGTACTTC.

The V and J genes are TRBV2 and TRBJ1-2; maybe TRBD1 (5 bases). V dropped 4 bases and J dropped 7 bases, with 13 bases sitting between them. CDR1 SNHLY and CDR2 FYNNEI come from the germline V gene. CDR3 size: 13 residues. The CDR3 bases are TGTGCCAGCAGTGTACGGGACGGCTCTGGCTACACCTTC. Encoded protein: CASSVRDGSGYTF.

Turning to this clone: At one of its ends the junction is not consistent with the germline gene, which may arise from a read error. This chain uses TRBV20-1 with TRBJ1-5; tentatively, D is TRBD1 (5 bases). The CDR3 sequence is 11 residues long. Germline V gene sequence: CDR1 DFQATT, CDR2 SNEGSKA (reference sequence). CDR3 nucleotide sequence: TGCAGTGCTAGAGATCAGGGCAAGAGGTATTTT. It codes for CSARDQGKRYF.

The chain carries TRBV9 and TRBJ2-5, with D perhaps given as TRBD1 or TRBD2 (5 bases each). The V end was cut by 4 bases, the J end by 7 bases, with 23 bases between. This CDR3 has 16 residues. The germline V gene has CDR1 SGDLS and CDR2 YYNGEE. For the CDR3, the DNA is TGTGCCAGCAGCCCCCGCGTCGATCCCTCGAGGGGGACCCAGTACTTC. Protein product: CASSPRVDPSRGTQYF.

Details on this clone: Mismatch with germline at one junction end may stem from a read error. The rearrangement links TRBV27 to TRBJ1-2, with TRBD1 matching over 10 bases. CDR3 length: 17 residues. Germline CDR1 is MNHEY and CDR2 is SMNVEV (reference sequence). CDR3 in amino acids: CASSFRDRGPPNDGYTF. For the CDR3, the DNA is TGTGCCAGCAGTTTCAGGGACAGGGGACCTCCTAACGATGGCTACACCTTC.

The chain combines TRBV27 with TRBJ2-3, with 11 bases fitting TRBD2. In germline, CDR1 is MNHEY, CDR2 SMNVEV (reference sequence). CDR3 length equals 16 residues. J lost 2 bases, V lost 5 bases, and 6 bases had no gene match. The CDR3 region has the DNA TGTGCCAGCAGTGTTTCGACTAGCGGGGTCACAGATACGCAGTATTTT. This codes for CASSVSTSGVTDTQYF.

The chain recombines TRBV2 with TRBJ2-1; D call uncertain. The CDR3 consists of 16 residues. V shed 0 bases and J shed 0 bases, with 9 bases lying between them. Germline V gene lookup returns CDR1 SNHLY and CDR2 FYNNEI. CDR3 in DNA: TGTGCCAGCAGTGAAGCGGGCTACTCCTCCTACAATGAGCAGTTCTTC. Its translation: CASSEAGYSSYNEQFF.

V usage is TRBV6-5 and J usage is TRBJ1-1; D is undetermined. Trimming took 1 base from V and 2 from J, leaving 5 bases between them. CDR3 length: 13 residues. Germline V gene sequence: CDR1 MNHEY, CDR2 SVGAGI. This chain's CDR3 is CASSYYGNTEAFF. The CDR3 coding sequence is TGTGCCAGCAGTTACTACGGTAACACTGAAGCTTTCTTT.

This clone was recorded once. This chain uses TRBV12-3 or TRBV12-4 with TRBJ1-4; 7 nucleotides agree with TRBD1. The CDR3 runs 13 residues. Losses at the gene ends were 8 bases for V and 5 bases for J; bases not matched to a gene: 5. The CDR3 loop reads CASQQGTNEKLFF. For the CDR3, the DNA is TGTGCCAGCCAACAGGGGACGAATGAAAAACTGTTTTTT.

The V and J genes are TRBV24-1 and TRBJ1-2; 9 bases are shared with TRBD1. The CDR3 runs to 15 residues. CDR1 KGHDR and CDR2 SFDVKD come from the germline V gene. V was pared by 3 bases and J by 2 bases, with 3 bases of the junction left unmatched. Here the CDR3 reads CATSDTGQGNYGYTF. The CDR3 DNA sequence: TGTGCCACCAGTGATACCGGACAGGGGAACTATGGCTACACCTTC.

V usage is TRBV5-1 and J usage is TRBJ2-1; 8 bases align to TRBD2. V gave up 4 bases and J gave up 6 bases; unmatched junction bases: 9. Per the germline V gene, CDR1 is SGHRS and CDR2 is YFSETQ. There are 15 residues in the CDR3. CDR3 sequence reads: CASSPRGGEGNEQFF. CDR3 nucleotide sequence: TGCGCCAGCAGCCCCCGGGGGGGCGAGGGCAATGAGCAGTTCTTC.

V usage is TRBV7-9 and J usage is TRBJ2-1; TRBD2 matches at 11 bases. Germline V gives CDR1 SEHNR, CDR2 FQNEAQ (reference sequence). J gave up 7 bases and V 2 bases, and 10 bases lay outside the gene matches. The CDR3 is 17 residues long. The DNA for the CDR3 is TGTGCCAGCAGCTTACCCGCACTAGCGGGAGTGGCTAATGAGCAGTTCTTC. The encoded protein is CASSLPALAGVANEQFF.

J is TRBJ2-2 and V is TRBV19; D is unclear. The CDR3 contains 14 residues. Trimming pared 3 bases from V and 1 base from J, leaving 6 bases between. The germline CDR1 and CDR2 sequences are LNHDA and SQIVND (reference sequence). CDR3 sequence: CASSMFENTGELFF. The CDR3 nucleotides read TGTGCCAGTAGTATGTTTGAGAACACCGGGGAGCTGTTTTTT. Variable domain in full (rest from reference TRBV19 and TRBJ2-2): DGGITQSPKYLFRKEGQNVTLSCEQNLNHDAMYWYRQDPGQGLRLIYYSQIVNDFQKGDIAEGYSVSREKKESFPLTVTSAQKNPTAFYLCASSMFENTGELFFGEGSRLTVL.

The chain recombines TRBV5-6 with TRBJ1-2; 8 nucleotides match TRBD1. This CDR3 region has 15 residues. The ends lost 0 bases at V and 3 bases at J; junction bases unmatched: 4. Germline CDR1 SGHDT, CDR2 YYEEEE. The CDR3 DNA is TGTGCCAGCAGCTTGGTGCCAGGGGGCGACTATGGCTACACCTTC. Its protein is CASSLVPGGDYGYTF.

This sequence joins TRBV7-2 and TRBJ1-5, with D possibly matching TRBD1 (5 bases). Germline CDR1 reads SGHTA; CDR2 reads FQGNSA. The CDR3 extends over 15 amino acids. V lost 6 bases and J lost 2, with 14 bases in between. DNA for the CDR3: TGTGCCAGCAGTGGGGACTGGGGGGGCAATCAGCCCCAGCATTTT. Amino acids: CASSGDWGGNQPQHF.

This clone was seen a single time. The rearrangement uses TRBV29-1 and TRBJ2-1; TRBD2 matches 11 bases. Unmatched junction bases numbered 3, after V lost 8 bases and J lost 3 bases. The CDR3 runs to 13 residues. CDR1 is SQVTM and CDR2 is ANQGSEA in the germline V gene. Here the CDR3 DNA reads TGCAGCCAGACTAGCGGGGACTACAATGAGCAGTTCTTC. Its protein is CSQTSGDYNEQFF.

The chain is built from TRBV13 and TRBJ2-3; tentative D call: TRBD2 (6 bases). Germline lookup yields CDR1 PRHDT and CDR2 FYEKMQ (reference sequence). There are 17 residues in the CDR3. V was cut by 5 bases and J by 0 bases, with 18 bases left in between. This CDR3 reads CASSPKPGLPSTDTQYF. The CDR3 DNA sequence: TGTGCCAGCAGCCCAAAACCCGGACTACCCAGCACAGATACGCAGTATTTT.

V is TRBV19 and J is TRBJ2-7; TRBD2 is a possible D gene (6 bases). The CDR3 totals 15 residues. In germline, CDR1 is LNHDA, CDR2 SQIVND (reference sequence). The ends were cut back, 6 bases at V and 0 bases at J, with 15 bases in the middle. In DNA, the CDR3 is TGTGCCAGTAGGCTACGCGGGGATATCTCCTACGAGCAGTACTTC. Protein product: CASRLRGDISYEQYF.

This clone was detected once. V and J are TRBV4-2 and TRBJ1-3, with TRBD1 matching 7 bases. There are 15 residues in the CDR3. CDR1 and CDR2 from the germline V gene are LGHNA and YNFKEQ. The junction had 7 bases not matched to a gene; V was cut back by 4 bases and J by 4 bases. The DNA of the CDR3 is TGTGCCAGCAGCCTTGCGACAGGGAGCGGAAACACCATATATTTT. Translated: CASSLATGSGNTIYF.

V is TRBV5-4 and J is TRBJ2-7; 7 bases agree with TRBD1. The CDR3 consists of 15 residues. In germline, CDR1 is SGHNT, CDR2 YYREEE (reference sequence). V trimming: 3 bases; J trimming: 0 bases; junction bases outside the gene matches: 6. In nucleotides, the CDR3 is TGTGCCAGCAGCTCGGACAGGTCCTTCTCCTACGAGCAGTACTTC. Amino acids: CASSSDRSFSYEQYF.